Shown below are 19 T cell receptor beta chains from a single sample sequenced in a study of CD8 T cells in Susac syndrome. cDNA came from roughly 0.47 to 1 ug RNA primed by random hexamers. Each CDR3 protein is one row after TCRdb ran MiXCR on the immunoSEQ multiplex PCR reads. The sample lists roughly 200,000 distinct CDR3 sequences, roughly 94% seen once, with around 0.076% in the top ten. The sample comprised CD4+ T cells from PBMCs. These receptors originate from a human donor with multiple sclerosis.

This chain links TRBV30 with TRBJ1-1; D not resolved. This CDR3 region has 13 residues. CDR1 is GTSNPN, CDR2 SVGIG, per germline (reference sequence). The V and J ends lost 2 bases and 2 bases respectively, with 9 bases between them. This chain's CDR3 is CAWSPGINTEAFF. CDR3 DNA sequence: TGTGCCTGGAGTCCTGGGATTAACACTGAAGCTTTCTTT. Combining the CDR3 with reference TRBV30 and TRBJ1-1 gives the whole variable domain SQTIHQWPATLVQPVGSPLSLECTVEGTSNPNLYWYRQAAGRGLQLLFYSVGIGQISSEVPQNLSASRPQDRQFILSSKKLLLSDSGFYLCAWSPGINTEAFFGQGTRLTVV.

This clonotype was seen a single time. This sequence joins TRBV27 and TRBJ1-2; D call uncertain. Trimming left V 3 bases short and J 6 bases short, with 17 bases between. This CDR3 is 15 amino acids long. Germline CDR1 is MNHEY and CDR2 is SMNVEV (reference sequence). The CDR3 nucleotides are TGTGCCAGCAGTTTCATCTCCTCGGTTGTGAATGGCTACACCTTC. Protein sequence: CASSFISSVVNGYTF.

The chain combines TRBV3-1 with TRBJ2-5, with D tentatively TRBD2 (6 bases). Per germline, CDR1 LGHDT and CDR2 YNNKEL (reference sequence). The germline V and J ends were trimmed by 1 base and 4 bases, with 13 bases remaining between them. The CDR3 has 15 amino acids. The CDR3 loop is CASSQGSGSRETQYF. The DNA of the CDR3 is TGTGCCAGCAGCCAAGGTAGCGGATCGAGAGAGACCCAGTACTTC.

The chain links TRBV5-4 to TRBJ2-4; 11 positions agree with TRBD1. The junction had 3 bases not matched to a gene; V was cut back by 3 bases and J by 7 bases. This CDR3 comprises 14 residues. Germline CDR1 and CDR2: SGHNT and YYREEE (reference sequence). The CDR3, as DNA: TGTGCCAGCAGCTGGGACAGGGGGGTCAACATTCAGTACTTC. Encoded protein: CASSWDRGVNIQYF.

The V gene is TRBV21-1, the J gene TRBJ1-5. TRBV21-1 is deemed a pseudogene. This CDR3 has 16 amino acids. This CDR3 is CATSGQPAGSNQPQHF. The CDR3 DNA reads TGTGCCACCTCAGGACAGCCGGCAGGGTCCAACCAGCCCCAGCATTTT.

This clonotype has just one count. The rearrangement uses TRBV10-3 and TRBJ1-2; no reliable D call. This CDR3 has 16 amino acids. The V and J ends lost 3 bases and 4 bases respectively, with 18 bases between them. CDR1 and CDR2 (germline): ENHRY, SYGVKD. In DNA, the CDR3 is TGTGCCATCAGTGACCCCCACGGGGAGGCTAGCTATGGCTACACCTTC. Residues: CAISDPHGEASYGYTF.

The chain couples TRBV20-1 to TRBJ2-3, with 9 positions matching TRBD2. Germline V gene lookup returns CDR1 DFQATT and CDR2 SNEGSKA (reference sequence). Losses at the gene ends were 6 bases for V and 2 bases for J; bases not matched to a gene: 6. The CDR3 runs to 14 residues. This CDR3 is CSAQTSGNTDTQYF. CDR3 nucleotides: TGCAGTGCGCAGACTAGCGGAAACACAGATACGCAGTATTTT.

CDR3: CASSYYGQEAFF. DNA of the CDR3: TGTGCCAGCAGTTATTATGGACAGGAAGCTTTCTTT. This chain joins TRBV6-2 or TRBV6-3 and TRBJ1-1, with D perhaps matching TRBD1 (6 bases). Germline V gene lookup returns CDR1 MNHEY and CDR2 SVGEGT. V gave up 3 bases and J gave up 8 bases, with 10 bases separating them. The CDR3 loop spans 12 amino acids.

The J gene is TRBJ2-1, the V gene TRBV15, with TRBD2 identical over 9 bases. V was pared by 1 base and J by 9 bases, with 10 bases of the junction left unmatched. CDR1 is LNHNV, CDR2 YYDKDF, per germline (reference sequence). CDR3 length equals 16 residues. CDR3 nucleotides: TGTGCCACCAGCAGAGTCGCGCGGGGGGGCTATGCTGAGCAGTTCTTC. Translation gives CATSRVARGGYAEQFF.

The chain is built from TRBV20-1 and TRBJ2-5; no clear D gene. V was cut by 1 base and J by 3 bases, with 6 bases left in between. This CDR3 is 12 amino acids long. Germline CDR1 reads DFQATT; CDR2 reads SNEGSKA (reference sequence). This CDR3 is CSARAWEETQYF. In DNA, the CDR3 is TGCAGTGCTAGAGCCTGGGAAGAGACCCAGTACTTC.

The chain joins TRBV29-1 to TRBJ2-7; tentative D call: TRBD2 (6 bases). Trimming cost V 1 base and J 6 bases, with 25 bases left between them. Looked up from germline, CDR1 is SQVTM and CDR2 is ANQGSEA. This CDR3 spans 17 amino acids. CDR3 protein: CSVEAQGGLWRGGEQYF. The DNA of the CDR3 is TGCAGCGTTGAAGCCCAAGGCGGTCTCTGGAGGGGAGGCGAGCAGTACTTC.

The chain recombines TRBV29-1 with TRBJ1-5; the D is unclear. CDR3 length: 14 amino acids. V was clipped by 4 bases and J by 1 base, with 11 bases between them. Germline V lookup: CDR1 SQVTM, CDR2 ANQGSEA. The CDR3 sequence: CSVGGLGSNQPQHF. The CDR3 DNA follows: TGCAGCGTTGGCGGTCTCGGGAGCAATCAGCCCCAGCATTTT.

This chain joins TRBV3-1 and TRBJ2-5; D call uncertain. V was pared by 0 bases and J by 7 bases, with 9 bases between. Germline V gives CDR1 LGHDT, CDR2 YNNKEL (reference sequence). The CDR3 is made up of 13 amino acids. The CDR3 spells CASSQDGVATQYF. CDR3 bases: TGTGCCAGCAGCCAAGATGGAGTTGCGACCCAGTACTTC.

This clonotype has more than one count but fewer than ten. The CDR3 sequence is CASSPSGGANAIQYF. The CDR3 DNA follows: TGTGCCAGCAGCCCGAGCGGGGGGGCAAATGCCATTCAGTACTTC. The chain has TRBV7-2 and TRBJ2-4; TRBD2 aligns across 10 bases. Looked up from germline, CDR1 is SGHTA and CDR2 is FQGNSA. CDR3 length: 15 residues. Trimming at V came to 5 bases and at J to 9 bases, leaving 10 bases not matched to a gene. The full variable domain, completed using reference TRBV7-2 and TRBJ2-4, is GAGVSQSPSNKVTEKGKDVELRCDPISGHTALYWYRQSLGQGLEFLIYFQGNSAPDKSGLPSDRFSAERTGGSVSTLTIQRTQQEDSAVYLCASSPSGGANAIQYFGAGTRLSVL.

This clonotype was seen once. The rearrangement joins TRBV19 to TRBJ2-7; D may be TRBD1 (6 bases). The CDR3 spans 13 residues. V lost 5 bases, J lost 5 bases, and 13 bases lay in between. CDR1 is LNHDA and CDR2 is SQIVND in the germline V gene (reference sequence). The CDR3 here is CASSLRTADEQYF. CDR3 coding DNA: TGTGCCAGTAGTCTGAGGACAGCTGACGAGCAGTACTTC.

V gene TRBV6-5 combines with J gene TRBJ1-1; 7 bases are shared with TRBD1. The germline CDR1 and CDR2 sequences are MNHEY and SVGAGI. The CDR3 consists of 14 residues. V was clipped by 4 bases and J by 4 bases; unmatched bases: 6. CDR3 sequence (DNA): TGTGCCAGCAGTTCCGAGGGGGCCGGCACTGAAGCTTTCTTT. Its protein is CASSSEGAGTEAFF.

The chain carries TRBV28 and TRBJ2-4; 9 positions agree with TRBD1. The CDR3 length is 15 residues. The junction had 9 bases not matched to a gene; V was cut back by 5 bases and J by 7 bases. Germline values: CDR1 MDHEN, CDR2 SYDVKM. CDR3 nucleotide sequence: TGTGCCAGCAGTGTCAGGACAGGGGCGCCCAACATTCAGTACTTC. This encodes CASSVRTGAPNIQYF.

A single count supports this clonotype. This chain joins TRBV29-1 and TRBJ2-4; 9 positions agree with TRBD1. The CDR3 totals 13 residues. Per the germline V gene, CDR1 is SQVTM and CDR2 is ANQGSEA. Losses at the gene ends were 4 bases for V and 8 bases for J; bases not matched to a gene: 6. The CDR3 sequence is CSVGGTGRDIQYF. CDR3 DNA: TGCAGCGTTGGAGGGACAGGGAGAGACATTCAGTACTTC. Combining the CDR3 with reference TRBV29-1 and TRBJ2-4 gives the whole variable domain SAVISQKPSRDICQRGTSLTIQCQVDSQVTMMFWYRQQPGQSLTLIATANQGSEATYESGFVIDKFPISRPNLTFSTLTVSNMSPEDSSIYLCSVGGTGRDIQYFGAGTRLSVL.

V is TRBV12-3 or TRBV12-4 and J is TRBJ2-5, with D perhaps TRBD2 (6 bases). The ends were cut back, 5 bases at V and 5 bases at J, with 15 bases in the middle. There are 14 residues in the CDR3. The CDR3 loop is CASSPGESRETQYF. DNA of the CDR3: TGTGCCAGCAGTCCGGGGGAGTCTAGGGAGACCCAGTACTTC.